The entry below gives a single T cell receptor (beta chain) sequence along with its context. These data come from a study of blood T cell repertoires in COVID-19. Turning to the study itself: Specimens from acute and convalescent COVID-19 originated in the United States, Italy and Spain. PBMCs, B-cell-depleted T cells, or T cells were the source of the cDNA or gDNA that made up the material.

In the authors' workflow: Amplification from reference gene primers served as the basis for estimated nucleated cell counts. Measured with immunoSEQ multiplex PCR; TCRdb has only the in-frame clones, and not every one. Clone size and V and J calls were adopted from that table, with D and trimming inferred from the DNA. The sample has around 190,000 clones, roughly nine tenths seen once; the top ten hold 1.1%. Trimming took 1 base from V and 3 from J; bases not matched to a gene: 4. From germline, CDR1 is LGHNA and CDR2 YNFKEQ. The CDR3 runs 16 residues. The receptor was derived from a man aged 25-45 years with acute or convalescent COVID-19. The sequencing sample was made of peripheral blood. The V and J genes are TRBV4-2 and TRBJ1-5, with TRBD1 matching 9 bases. CDR3 coding DNA: TGTGCCAGCAGCCAAGGGGGACAGGGCCACAATCAGCCCCAGCATTTT. It codes for CASSQGGQGHNQPQHF.